This T cell receptor beta chain was sequenced during a study of cytomegalovirus exposure and HLA in healthy donors. The germline V gene encodes CDR1 SGHTA and CDR2 FQGTGA. This CDR3 comprises 13 residues. V lost 4 bases and J lost 3, with 9 bases in between. Vbeta (60) and Jbeta (13) primers were used in the PCR. Here immunoSEQ multiplex PCR was the method, and the copy in TCRdb shows in-frame clones only, minus some. The sample includes some 190,000 clones, 82% of them seen just once. Study-level results: Under in vitro conditions, a few CMV-associated chains were confirmed as specific for CMV antigens.

Regarding this clone: Its target is unknown.

Sequencing was carried out using PBMCs. The clonotype comes from a man in his forties or fifties in good health and CMV-seronegative. This chain connects TRBV7-3 to TRBJ1-1; no definite D call. The CDR3 loop reads CASSYDRDTEAFF. CDR3 coding DNA: TGTGCCAGCAGCTATGACCGGGACACTGAAGCTTTCTTT.